This T cell receptor (beta chain) was sequenced during a study of shared clonotypes between healthy human individuals. Into CD45RA+ naive and CD45RA-negative memory subsets, the CD4+ cells were split. Assay: immunoSEQ multiplex PCR; the TCRdb copy retains only in-frame clones and omits some. Of hundreds of thousands of clones in the sample, approximately 73% were seen once. Per the germline V gene, CDR1 is MDHEN and CDR2 is SYDVKM. The CDR3 runs 16 residues. V dropped 5 bases and J dropped 6; count of bases not matched to a gene: 8. The receptor's source is a woman aged 25-40 years in good health. The sequencing sample was made of memory CD4+ T cells sorted from blood. Subset here: CD45RA-negative fraction. The chain recombines TRBV28 with TRBJ2-3; TRBD2 aligns across 13 bases. The DNA of the CDR3 is TGTGCCAGCAGTCCCCGACTAGCGGGAGGTCGTGATACGCAGTATTTT. This translates into CASSPRLAGGRDTQYF.